In this sample, the clone carrying this T cell receptor (beta chain) turned up once. Its antigen is not identified. Sorting defined naive CD4+ as CD4+CD8-CD45RO-CD45RA+ and naive CD8+ as CD8+CD4-CD45RA+CD27bright. The data are from a study of healthy donors' naive CD4 and CD8 T cells. Findings and caveats of the study: Positive CDR3 charge linked to CD4+ cells, negative to CD8+ cells.

TCR libraries were built from approximately 0.45 ug of total RNA by linear amplification. Methods used by the authors: Sequencing covered 78,498 rearranged alpha-chain transcripts across about five healthy donors. TCRdb reanalysed the reads using MiXCR and keeps one entry per CDR3 protein. It is TCRdb's table, rather than the study itself, that gives the V and J calls and clone size. The sample carries 150,000 to 200,000 distinct CDR3 sequences, over 60% recorded once. Germline loops: CDR1 KGHSH, CDR2 LQKENI. The CDR3 spans 17 residues. V was clipped by 3 bases and J by 4 bases; unmatched bases: 5. Sequenced material: naive CD4+ and CD8+ T cells sorted from blood, pooled from several donors. V usage is TRBV18 and J usage is TRBJ2-1; TRBD2 matches at 14 bases. The receptor's source is a pool of human donors in good health; the sample pools cells from several healthy donors. DNA for the CDR3: TGTGCCAGCTCACCCCAACGGACTAGCGGGGGGTACAATGAGCAGTTCTTC. It encodes CASSPQRTSGGYNEQFF.